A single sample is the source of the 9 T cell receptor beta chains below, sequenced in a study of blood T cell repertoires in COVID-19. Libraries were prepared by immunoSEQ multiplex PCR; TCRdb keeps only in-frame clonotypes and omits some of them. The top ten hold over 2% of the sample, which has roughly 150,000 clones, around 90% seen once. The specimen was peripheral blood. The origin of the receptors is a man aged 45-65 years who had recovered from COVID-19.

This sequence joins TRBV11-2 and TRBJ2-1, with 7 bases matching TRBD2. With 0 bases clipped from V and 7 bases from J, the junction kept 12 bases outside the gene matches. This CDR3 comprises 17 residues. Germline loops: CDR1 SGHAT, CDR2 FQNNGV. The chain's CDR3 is CASSLDVTTGGKNEQFF. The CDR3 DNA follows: TGTGCCAGCAGCTTAGATGTTACGACGGGGGGAAAGAATGAGCAGTTCTTC.

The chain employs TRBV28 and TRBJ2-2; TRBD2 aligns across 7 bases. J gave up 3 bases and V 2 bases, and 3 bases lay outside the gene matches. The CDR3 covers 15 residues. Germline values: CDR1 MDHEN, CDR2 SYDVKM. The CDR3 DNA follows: TGTGCCAGCAGTTTAGCGGGGGATTACACCGGGGAGCTGTTTTTT. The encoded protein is CASSLAGDYTGELFF.

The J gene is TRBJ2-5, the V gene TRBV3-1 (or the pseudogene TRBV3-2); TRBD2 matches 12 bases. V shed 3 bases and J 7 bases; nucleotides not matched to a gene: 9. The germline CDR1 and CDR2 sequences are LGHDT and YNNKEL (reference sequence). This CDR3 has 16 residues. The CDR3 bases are TGTGCCAGCAGCCACGGACTAGCGGGGAGTGCGGGGACCCAGTACTTC. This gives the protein CASSHGLAGSAGTQYF.

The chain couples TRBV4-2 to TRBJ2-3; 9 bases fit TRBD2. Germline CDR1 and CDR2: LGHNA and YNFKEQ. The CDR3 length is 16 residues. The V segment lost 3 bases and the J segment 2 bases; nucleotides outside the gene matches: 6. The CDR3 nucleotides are TGTGCCAGCAGCCAGCAGGGACTAGCCAACACAGATACGCAGTATTTT. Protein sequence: CASSQQGLANTDTQYF.

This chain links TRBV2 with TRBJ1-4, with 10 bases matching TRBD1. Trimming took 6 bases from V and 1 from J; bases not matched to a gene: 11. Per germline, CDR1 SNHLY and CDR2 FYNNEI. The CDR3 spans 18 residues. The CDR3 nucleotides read TGTGCCAGCAGGGCAAGGCGAGACAGGGGGCTAACTAATGAAAAACTGTTTTTT. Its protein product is CASRARRDRGLTNEKLFF.

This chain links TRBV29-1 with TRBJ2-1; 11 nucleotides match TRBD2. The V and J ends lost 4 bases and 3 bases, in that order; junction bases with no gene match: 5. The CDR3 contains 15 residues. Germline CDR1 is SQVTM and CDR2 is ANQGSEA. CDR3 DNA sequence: TGCAGCGTTGGTGGACTAGCGGGCTACTACAATGAGCAGTTCTTC. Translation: CSVGGLAGYYNEQFF.

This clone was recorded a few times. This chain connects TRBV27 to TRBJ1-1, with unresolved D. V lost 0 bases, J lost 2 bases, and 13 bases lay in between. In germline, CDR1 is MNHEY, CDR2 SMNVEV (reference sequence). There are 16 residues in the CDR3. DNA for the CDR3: TGTGCCAGCAGTTTATCTGGGTGGAGTTTCAACACTGAAGCTTTCTTT. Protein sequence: CASSLSGWSFNTEAFF.

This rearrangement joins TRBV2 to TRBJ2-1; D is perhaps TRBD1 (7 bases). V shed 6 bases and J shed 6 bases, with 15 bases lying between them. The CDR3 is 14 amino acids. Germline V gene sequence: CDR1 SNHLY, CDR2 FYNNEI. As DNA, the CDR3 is TGTGCCAGCAGGGGACCCAGGGGGGTCAATGAGCAGTTCTTC. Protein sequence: CASRGPRGVNEQFF.

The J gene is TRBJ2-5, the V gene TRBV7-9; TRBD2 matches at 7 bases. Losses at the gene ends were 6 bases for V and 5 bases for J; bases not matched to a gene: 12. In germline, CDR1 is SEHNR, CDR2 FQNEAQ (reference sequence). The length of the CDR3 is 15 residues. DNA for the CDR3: TGTGCCAGCAGTCCACCGCGGGAGAGGACGGAGACCCAGTACTTC. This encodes CASSPPRERTETQYF.